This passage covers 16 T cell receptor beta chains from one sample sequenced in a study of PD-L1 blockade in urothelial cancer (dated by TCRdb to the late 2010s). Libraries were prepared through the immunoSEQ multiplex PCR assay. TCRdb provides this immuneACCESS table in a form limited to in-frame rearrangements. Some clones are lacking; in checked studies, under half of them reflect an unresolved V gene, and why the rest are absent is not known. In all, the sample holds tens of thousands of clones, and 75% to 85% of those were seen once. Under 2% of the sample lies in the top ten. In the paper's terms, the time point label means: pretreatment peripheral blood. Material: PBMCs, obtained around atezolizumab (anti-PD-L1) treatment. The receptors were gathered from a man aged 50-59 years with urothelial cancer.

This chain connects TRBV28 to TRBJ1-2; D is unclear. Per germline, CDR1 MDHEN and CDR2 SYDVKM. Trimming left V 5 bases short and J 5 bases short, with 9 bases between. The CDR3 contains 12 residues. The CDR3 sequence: CASSPTTYGYTF. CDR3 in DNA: TGTGCCAGCAGTCCGACGACTTATGGCTACACCTTC.

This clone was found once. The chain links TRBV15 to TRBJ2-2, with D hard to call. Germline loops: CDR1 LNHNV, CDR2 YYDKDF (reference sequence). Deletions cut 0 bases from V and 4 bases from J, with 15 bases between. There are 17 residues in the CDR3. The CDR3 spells CATSRDGTGLSTGELFF. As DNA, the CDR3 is TGTGCCACCAGCAGAGACGGAACCGGGTTGAGCACCGGGGAGCTGTTTTTT.

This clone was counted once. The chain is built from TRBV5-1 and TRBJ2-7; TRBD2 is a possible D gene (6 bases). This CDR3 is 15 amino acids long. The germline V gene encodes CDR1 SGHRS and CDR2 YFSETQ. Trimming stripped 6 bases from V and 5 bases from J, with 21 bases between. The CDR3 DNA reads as TGCGCCAGCAAGCCTCTAGCGCGGGGTAAGGACGAGCAGTACTTC. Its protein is CASKPLARGKDEQYF.

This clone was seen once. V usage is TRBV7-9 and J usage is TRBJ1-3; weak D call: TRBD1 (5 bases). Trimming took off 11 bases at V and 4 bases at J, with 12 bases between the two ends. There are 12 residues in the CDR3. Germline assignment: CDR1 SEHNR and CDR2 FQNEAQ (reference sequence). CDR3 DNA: TGTGCCTTACAACAGGTGGGAAACACCATATATTTT. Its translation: CALQQVGNTIYF.

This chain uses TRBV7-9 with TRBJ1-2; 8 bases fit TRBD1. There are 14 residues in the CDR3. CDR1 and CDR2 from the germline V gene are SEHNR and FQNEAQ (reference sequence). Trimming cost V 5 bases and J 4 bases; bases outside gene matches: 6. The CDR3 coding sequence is TGTGCCAGCAGCCCTATGGACAGGGTCTATGGCTACACCTTC. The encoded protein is CASSPMDRVYGYTF. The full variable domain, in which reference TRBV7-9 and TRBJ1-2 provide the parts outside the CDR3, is DTGVSQNPRHKITKRGQNVTFRCDPISEHNRLYWYRQTLGQGPEFLTYFQNEAQLEKSRLLSDRFSAERPKGSFSTLEIQRTEQGDSAMYLCASSPMDRVYGYTFGSGTRLTVV.

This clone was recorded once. The chain's CDR3 is CASSVDLAGSTGELFF. DNA for the CDR3: TGTGCCAGCAGCGTAGACCTAGCGGGGAGCACCGGGGAGCTGTTTTTT. The V gene is TRBV9, the J gene TRBJ2-2, with 9 bases lining up with TRBD2. V shed 0 bases, J shed 4 bases, and the junction held 4 bases outside the gene matches. The CDR3 loop spans 16 amino acids. The V gene's germline CDR1 is SGDLS and CDR2 YYNGEE.

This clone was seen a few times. This CDR3 is CASSLPLGLATGETQYF. The CDR3 region has the DNA TGCGCCAGCAGCCTCCCCTTGGGACTAGCGACCGGGGAGACCCAGTACTTC. This rearrangement joins TRBV5-1 to TRBJ2-5, with TRBD2 matching 10 bases. V lost 4 bases, J lost 5 bases, and 14 bases stayed unmatched. This CDR3 is built from 17 residues. Germline V gene data show CDR1 as SGHRS and CDR2 as YFSETQ. Combining the CDR3 with reference TRBV5-1 and TRBJ2-5 gives the whole variable domain KAGVTQTPRYLIKTRGQQVTLSCSPISGHRSVSWYQQTPGQGLQFLFEYFSETQRNKGNFPGRFSGRQFSNSRSEMNVSTLELGDSALYLCASSLPLGLATGETQYFGPGTRLLVL.

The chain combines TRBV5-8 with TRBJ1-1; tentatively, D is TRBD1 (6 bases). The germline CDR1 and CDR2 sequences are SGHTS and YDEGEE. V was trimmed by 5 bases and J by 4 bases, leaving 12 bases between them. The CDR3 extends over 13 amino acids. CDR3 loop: CASRKQGTTEAFF. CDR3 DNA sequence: TGTGCCAGCAGAAAACAGGGAACCACTGAAGCTTTCTTT.

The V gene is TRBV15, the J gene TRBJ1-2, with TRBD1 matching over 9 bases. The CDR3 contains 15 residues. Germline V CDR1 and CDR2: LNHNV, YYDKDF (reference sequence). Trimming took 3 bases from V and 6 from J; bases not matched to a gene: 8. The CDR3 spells CATSSTGGGPDGYTF. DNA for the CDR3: TGTGCCACCAGCAGTACAGGGGGCGGGCCTGATGGCTACACCTTC.

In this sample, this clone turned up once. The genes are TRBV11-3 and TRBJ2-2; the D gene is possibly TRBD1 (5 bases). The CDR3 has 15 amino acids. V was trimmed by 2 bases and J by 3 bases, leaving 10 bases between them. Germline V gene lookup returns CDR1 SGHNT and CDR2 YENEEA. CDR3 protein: CASSLIQGDTGELFF. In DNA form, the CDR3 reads TGTGCCAGCAGCTTAATCCAGGGCGACACCGGGGAGCTGTTTTTT.

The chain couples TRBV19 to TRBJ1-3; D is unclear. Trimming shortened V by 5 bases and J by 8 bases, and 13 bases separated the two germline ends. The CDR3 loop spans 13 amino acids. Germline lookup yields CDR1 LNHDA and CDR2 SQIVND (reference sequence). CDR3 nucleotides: TGTGCCAGTAGTCACTTAAGAGGCGACACCATATATTTT. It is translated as CASSHLRGDTIYF.

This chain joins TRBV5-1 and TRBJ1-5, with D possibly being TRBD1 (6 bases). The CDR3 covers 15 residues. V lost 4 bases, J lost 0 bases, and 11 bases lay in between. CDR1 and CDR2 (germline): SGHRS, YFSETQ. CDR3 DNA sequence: TGCGCCAGCAGCCGGACAGATTCTAGCAATCAGCCCCAGCATTTT. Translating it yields CASSRTDSSNQPQHF.

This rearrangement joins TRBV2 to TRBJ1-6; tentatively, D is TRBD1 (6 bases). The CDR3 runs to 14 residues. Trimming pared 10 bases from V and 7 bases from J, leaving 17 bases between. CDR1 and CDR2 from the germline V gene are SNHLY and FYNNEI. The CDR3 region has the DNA TGTGCCATCCTGACAGGCCGCGCGAATTCACCCCTCCACTTT. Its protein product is CAILTGRANSPLHF.

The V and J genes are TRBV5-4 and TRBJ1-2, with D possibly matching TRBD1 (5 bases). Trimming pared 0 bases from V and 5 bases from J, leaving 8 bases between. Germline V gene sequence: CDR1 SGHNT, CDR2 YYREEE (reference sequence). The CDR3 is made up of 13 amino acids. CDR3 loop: CASSLDGGYGYTF. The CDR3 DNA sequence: TGTGCCAGCAGCTTGGATGGGGGGTATGGCTACACCTTC.

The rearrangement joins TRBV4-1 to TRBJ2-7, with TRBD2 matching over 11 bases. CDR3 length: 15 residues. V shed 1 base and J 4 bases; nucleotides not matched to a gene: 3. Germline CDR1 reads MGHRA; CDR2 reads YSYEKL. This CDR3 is CASSQVLAGVYEQYF. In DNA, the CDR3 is TGCGCCAGCAGCCAAGTACTAGCGGGAGTATACGAGCAGTACTTC.

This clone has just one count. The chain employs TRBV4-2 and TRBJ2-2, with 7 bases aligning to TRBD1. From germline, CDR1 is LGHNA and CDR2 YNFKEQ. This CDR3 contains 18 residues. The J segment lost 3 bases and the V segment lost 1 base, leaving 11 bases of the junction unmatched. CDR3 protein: CASSQGMRGGFDTGELFF. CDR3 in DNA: TGTGCCAGCAGCCAAGGGATGAGAGGGGGCTTTGACACCGGGGAGCTGTTTTTT.